The 18 T cell receptor beta chains below were found in one sample sequenced in a study of shared clonotypes between healthy human individuals. The protocol was immunoSEQ multiplex PCR, while the TCRdb copy is restricted to in-frame clones and leaves out a portion. The sample has roughly 570,000 clones, 98% seen once; the top ten hold 0.3%. Only CD45RO-negative cells positively selected for CCR7 counted as naive CD8 cells, so terminally differentiated effector memory CD45RA+ cells were excluded. Material for sequencing was naive CD8+ T cells sorted from blood. These receptors came from a man aged 30-40 years in good health.

The chain is built from TRBV27 and TRBJ2-7; D is undetermined. The V end was cut by 4 bases, the J end by 2 bases, with 18 bases between. The CDR3 covers 16 residues. From germline, CDR1 is MNHEY and CDR2 SMNVEV (reference sequence). This CDR3 is CASSSRTLGRAYEQYF. As DNA, the CDR3 is TGTGCCAGCAGTTCGAGAACCTTGGGAAGAGCCTACGAGCAGTACTTC.

The genes are TRBV7-9 and TRBJ2-1; tentative D call: TRBD2 (5 bases). V shed 5 bases and J shed 10 bases, with 12 bases lying between them. Germline loops: CDR1 SEHNR, CDR2 FQNEAQ (reference sequence). The CDR3 spans 12 residues. Written as DNA, the CDR3 is TGTGCCAGCAGCCCTCTAGCCTACGAGCAGTTCTTC. Translating gives CASSPLAYEQFF.

This sequence joins TRBV10-2 and TRBJ2-2; D gene unclear. The CDR3 contains 14 residues. CDR1 and CDR2 (germline): WSHSY, SAAADI. The V end lost 8 bases, the J end lost 0 bases, and 10 bases lay between the germline ends. CDR3 amino acids: CASFRQPNTGELFF. CDR3 DNA: TGCGCCAGCTTTCGGCAGCCGAACACCGGGGAGCTGTTTTTT.

About this clone itself: Other DNA sequences in the same sample also yield this CDR3. The chain links TRBV2 to TRBJ2-7; D is undetermined. Looked up from germline, CDR1 is SNHLY and CDR2 is FYNNEI. This CDR3 contains 12 residues. The V end was cut by 0 bases, the J end by 3 bases, with 3 bases between. The CDR3 loop reads CASSEAIYEQYF. CDR3 sequence (DNA): TGTGCCAGCAGTGAAGCGATCTACGAGCAGTACTTC.

This clone has only one observation. The genes are TRBV9 and TRBJ2-3, with no clear D. Deletions cut 0 bases from V and 2 bases from J, with 10 bases between. This CDR3 region has 15 residues. Germline CDR1 and CDR2: SGDLS and YYNGEE. The CDR3 DNA reads as TGTGCCAGCAGCGTAGTAGGTACCTACACAGATACGCAGTATTTT. Protein sequence: CASSVVGTYTDTQYF.

Points on this clone: Other DNA sequences within the sample encode an identical CDR3. The chain recombines TRBV29-1 with TRBJ2-1; the match to TRBD2 covers 14 bases. The CDR3 consists of 15 residues. The germline CDR1 and CDR2 sequences are SQVTM and ANQGSEA. The J segment lost 2 bases and the V segment lost 4 bases, leaving 1 base of the junction unmatched. The CDR3: CSVGGLAGAYNEQFF. The DNA of the CDR3 is TGCAGCGTTGGGGGACTAGCGGGGGCCTACAATGAGCAGTTCTTC.

The gene calls are TRBV15 and TRBJ2-3, with 9 bases that match TRBD2. Per germline, CDR1 LNHNV and CDR2 YYDKDF (reference sequence). CDR3 size: 14 residues. V shed 1 base and J 5 bases; nucleotides not matched to a gene: 1. In nucleotides, the CDR3 is TGTGCCACCAGCAGAGGGCGGGGGGGAGATACGCAGTATTTT. Translating it yields CATSRGRGGDTQYF.

The rearrangement links TRBV7-6 to TRBJ2-5, with 13 bases lining up with TRBD2. The trim removed 3 bases at V and 5 bases at J, leaving 9 bases unmatched. The germline V gene encodes CDR1 SGHVS and CDR2 FNYEAQ. The CDR3 is 17 residues long. The CDR3 DNA sequence: TGTGCCAGCAGCTTTACTAGCGGGAGGGCCGACCTGGAGACCCAGTACTTC. Its protein product is CASSFTSGRADLETQYF. The full variable domain, in which reference TRBV7-6 and TRBJ2-5 provide the parts outside the CDR3, is GAGVSQSPRYKVTKRGQDVALRCDPISGHVSLYWYRQALGQGPEFLTYFNYEAQQDKSGLPNDRFSAERPEGSISTLTIQRTEQRDSAMYRCASSFTSGRADLETQYFGPGTRLLVL.

The chain has TRBV10-2 and TRBJ2-7, with D tentatively TRBD2 (5 bases). The V gene's germline CDR1 is WSHSY and CDR2 SAAADI. Trimming pared 0 bases from V and 3 bases from J, leaving 15 bases between. The CDR3 consists of 16 residues. The CDR3 spells CASSESIAGSGYEQYF. CDR3 DNA: TGCGCCAGCAGTGAGTCGATTGCGGGTTCGGGCTACGAGCAGTACTTC.

The rearrangement uses TRBV5-6 and TRBJ1-4, with D hard to call. The germline CDR1 and CDR2 sequences are SGHDT and YYEEEE. The V gene lost 1 base and the J gene lost 0 bases, with 7 bases spanning the gap. CDR3 size: 15 residues. As DNA, the CDR3 is TGTGCCAGCAGCTTGTACCCCTCAACTAATGAAAAACTGTTTTTT. Amino acid sequence: CASSLYPSTNEKLFF. Full variable domain (remainder filled in from reference TRBV5-6 and TRBJ1-4): DAGVTQSPTHLIKTRGQQVTLRCSPKSGHDTVSWYQQALGQGPQFIFQYYEEEERQRGNFPDRFSGHQFPNYSSELNVNALLLGDSALYLCASSLYPSTNEKLFFGSGTQLSVL.

This sequence joins TRBV29-1 and TRBJ2-6; no reliable D call. The V end lost 6 bases, the J end lost 1 base, and 28 bases lay between the germline ends. Germline values: CDR1 SQVTM, CDR2 ANQGSEA. CDR3 length: 20 residues. In DNA form, the CDR3 reads TGCAGCGTGAAAGGTGCGCCTGGCCAAGGGAAGGGATCTGGGGCCAACGTCCTGACTTTC. Its protein is CSVKGAPGQGKGSGANVLTF.

This chain uses TRBV7-9 with TRBJ2-7, with D possibly matching TRBD2 (6 bases). The germline V gene encodes CDR1 SEHNR and CDR2 FQNEAQ (reference sequence). Trimming took 5 bases from V and 3 from J, leaving 14 bases between them. This CDR3 region has 14 residues. CDR3 nucleotides: TGTGCCAGCAGCCTCGCGGGATTAGACTACGAGCAGTACTTC. It codes for CASSLAGLDYEQYF.

J is TRBJ2-6 and V is TRBV10-3, with D possibly being TRBD1 (5 bases). There are 20 residues in the CDR3. Trimming removed 0 bases at V and 0 bases at J, with 18 bases between. CDR1 is ENHRY, CDR2 SYGVKD, per germline. The CDR3, as DNA: TGTGCCATCAGTGAGTCTGGCCAGGGCTCCGTGAGCTCTGGGGCCAACGTCCTGACTTTC. Translation gives CAISESGQGSVSSGANVLTF.

The chain is built from TRBV2 and TRBJ2-3, with 11 bases identical to TRBD2. CDR1 is SNHLY, CDR2 FYNNEI, per germline. V shed 6 bases and J 0 bases; nucleotides not matched to a gene: 17. The CDR3 runs 20 residues. CDR3 sequence: CASRGFPGLAAMPSTDTQYF. The CDR3 DNA follows: TGTGCCAGCAGGGGATTTCCGGGACTAGCGGCAATGCCTAGCACAGATACGCAGTATTTT.

J is TRBJ2-1 and V is TRBV12-5; a weak D match, TRBD1 (6 bases). Germline V gene lookup returns CDR1 LGHNT and CDR2 FRNRAP. The CDR3 length is 13 residues. Trimming cost V 1 base and J 8 bases, with 9 bases left between them. The CDR3 here is CASGLANRDEQFF. The DNA of the CDR3 is TGTGCTAGTGGTTTGGCAAACAGGGATGAGCAGTTCTTC.

The rearrangement uses TRBV27 and TRBJ1-1; D may be TRBD1 (6 bases). V shed 7 bases and J shed 1 base, with 13 bases lying between them. The CDR3 is made up of 14 amino acids. From germline, CDR1 is MNHEY and CDR2 SMNVEV (reference sequence). This CDR3 is CASNTPGQNTEAFF. The CDR3 DNA sequence: TGTGCCAGCAATACCCCGGGACAGAACACTGAAGCTTTCTTT.

The chain recombines TRBV4-3 with TRBJ2-7; D perhaps matches TRBD1 (5 bases). From germline, CDR1 is LGHNA and CDR2 YSLEER. Between the trimmed V and J ends, which lost 1 base and 3 bases, there was a span of 16 bases. The CDR3 has 16 amino acids. The CDR3 region has the DNA TGCGCCAGCAGCCAAGTGATAGGGGATCCGAACTACGAGCAGTACTTC. It translates to CASSQVIGDPNYEQYF.

This clone has just one count. The chain joins TRBV7-6 to TRBJ2-7; a weak D match, TRBD1 (5 bases). CDR1 SGHVS and CDR2 FNYEAQ come from the germline V gene. The V and J ends lost 4 bases and 0 bases respectively, with 7 bases between them. The length of the CDR3 is 13 residues. CDR3 sequence reads: CASSYRSSYEQYF. CDR3 DNA sequence: TGTGCCAGCAGCTACAGGAGCTCCTACGAGCAGTACTTC.